The clone carrying this TCR beta chain occurred many times. The antigen remains undetermined. The record originates from a study of neurological immune-mediated disorders. Whole-study results and caveats: The greatest TCR clonal expansion appeared in HTLV-1-associated myelopathy and the smallest, falling below healthy controls, in multiple sclerosis.

The CDR3 spans 14 residues. Germline loops: CDR1 SGHRS, CDR2 YFSETQ. V was pared by 4 bases and J by 2 bases, with 2 bases of the junction left unmatched. MiXCR was run by TCRdb on the 5' RACE reads, yielding one entry per CDR3 protein. This table has under 100,000 distinct CDR3 sequences, around 4% appearing once. Sample time point: longitudinal time-point 3. Unsorted libraries were derived from 2 million PBMCs stored at -80 C. The chain joins TRBV5-1 to TRBJ2-7; 11 bases agree with TRBD1. The sequence came from a woman in her fifties or sixties with multiple sclerosis. What was sequenced was PBMCs. CDR3: CASSTGQGAYEQYF. In nucleotides, the CDR3 is TGCGCCAGCAGCACGGGACAGGGGGCCTACGAGCAGTACTTC.